Presented here are 16 T cell receptor beta chains from one specimen sequenced in a study of vaccination and CD4 T cells after COVID-19. Time point defined: late sampling 161 to 241 days after vaccination in three convalescent patients. The treatment here: roughly 11-day PBMC culture with coronavirus spike peptide pools or control peptides (ViraFEST assay). For these TCRs, the target antigens are not known. At the Johns Hopkins FTIC core, DNA taken from cultured CD4+ T cells was sequenced by way of the Oncomine TCR Beta short-read assay. TCRdb itself ran the PCR reads through MiXCR, one entry per CDR3 protein. The table lists roughly 20,000 distinct CDR3 sequences, roughly 38% of them singletons, with approximately 2.5% in the top ten. This sample comprised CD4+ T cells from blood, cultured in vitro, obtained about 7 months after SARS-CoV-2 vaccination. Source of these receptors: a human donor who had recovered from COVID-19.

V usage is TRBV10-3 and J usage is TRBJ2-2; 9 nucleotides align to TRBD2. Germline V lookup: CDR1 ENHRY, CDR2 SYGVKD. The CDR3 sequence is 15 residues long. Trimming cost V 3 bases and J 6 bases; bases outside gene matches: 5. The CDR3 sequence: CAISDGGRGAGELFF. Written as DNA, the CDR3 is TGTGCCATCAGTGATGGCGGGAGGGGGGCCGGGGAGCTGTTTTTT.

This clonotype was seen a few times. The J gene is TRBJ2-2, the V gene TRBV20-1; TRBD1 matches at 10 bases. The CDR3 runs 14 residues. V shed 6 bases and J 0 bases; nucleotides not matched to a gene: 1. Germline values: CDR1 DFQATT, CDR2 SNEGSKA (reference sequence). The CDR3 protein is CSAGTGANTGELFF. The DNA for the CDR3 is TGCAGTGCCGGGACAGGGGCGAACACCGGGGAGCTGTTTTTT.

The V call is TRBV15, the J call TRBJ2-7; 9 bases agree with TRBD1. This CDR3 region has 15 residues. Germline V gene data show CDR1 as LNHNV and CDR2 as YYDKDF (reference sequence). The ends lost 2 bases at V and 9 bases at J; junction bases unmatched: 11. As DNA, the CDR3 is TGTGCCACCAGCAGATCCGAGGACAGGGGACCACCGCAGTACTTC. This translates into CATSRSEDRGPPQYF.

This chain connects TRBV29-1 to TRBJ1-1; D is unclear. The CDR3 runs 12 residues. V gave up 1 base and J gave up 3 bases, with 6 bases separating them. Germline CDR1 reads SQVTM; CDR2 reads ANQGSEA. CDR3 DNA sequence: TGCAGCGTTGAAGTCGAGTACACTGAAGCTTTCTTT. Amino acids: CSVEVEYTEAFF.

This clonotype was seen a handful of times. The gene calls are TRBV5-4 and TRBJ2-7; TRBD1 might be the D (6 bases). There are 17 residues in the CDR3. V dropped 2 bases and J dropped 3 bases, with 21 bases sitting between them. From germline, CDR1 is SGHNT and CDR2 YYREEE (reference sequence). The CDR3 DNA reads as TGTGCCAGCAGCTTTTATCCCGTACAGGGTTACTACTACGAGCAGTACTTC. This sequence encodes CASSFYPVQGYYYEQYF.

V is TRBV28 and J is TRBJ2-5, with 11 bases matching TRBD2. Germline V CDR1 and CDR2: MDHEN, SYDVKM. J was trimmed by 4 bases and V by 4 bases; bases with no gene match: 5. The CDR3 contains 15 residues. The CDR3 DNA reads TGTGCCAGCAGTTCGCGGACTAGCGGGCTAGAGACCCAGTACTTC. Its translation is CASSSRTSGLETQYF.

The chain employs TRBV20-1 and TRBJ2-3, with D perhaps TRBD2 (5 bases). With 3 bases removed from V and 0 bases from J, the gap between germline ends came to 10 bases. Germline V gene data show CDR1 as DFQATT and CDR2 as SNEGSKA (reference sequence). This CDR3 spans 14 amino acids. In DNA form, the CDR3 reads TGCAGTGCTAGGAAAGCGGTGAGCACAGATACGCAGTATTTT. Its protein is CSARKAVSTDTQYF.

This clonotype was counted only a few times. The chain is built from TRBV6-1 and TRBJ2-3, with unresolved D. This CDR3 is built from 13 residues. Per germline, CDR1 MNHNS and CDR2 SASEGT. Between the trimmed V and J ends, which lost 8 bases and 4 bases, there was a span of 13 bases. CDR3 region: CASGAGSPDTQYF. The CDR3 nucleotides read TGTGCCAGCGGAGCCGGGTCCCCAGATACGCAGTATTTT.

This clonotype has more than one count but fewer than ten. This chain links TRBV10-3 with TRBJ2-5; 16 bases align to TRBD2. CDR1 ENHRY and CDR2 SYGVKD come from the germline V gene. J lost 1 base, V lost 5 bases, and 10 bases had no gene match. CDR3 size: 19 residues. DNA for the CDR3: TGTGCCATCAGTACGACCCCAGGGACTAGCGGGAGGGCCCAAGAGACCCAGTACTTC. As protein: CAISTTPGTSGRAQETQYF.

The chain recombines TRBV18 with TRBJ2-7; TRBD2 is a possible D gene (5 bases). Deletions cut 1 base from V and 5 bases from J, with 6 bases between. Germline V lookup: CDR1 KGHSH, CDR2 LQKENI. CDR3 length: 12 amino acids. The CDR3, as DNA: TGTGCCAGCTCACCACAGGGAGACGAGCAGTACTTC. Protein: CASSPQGDEQYF.

The chain is built from TRBV20-1 and TRBJ2-3; TRBD2 matches 9 bases. CDR3 length equals 16 residues. Per the germline V gene, CDR1 is DFQATT and CDR2 is SNEGSKA (reference sequence). J gave up 3 bases and V 3 bases, and 10 bases lay outside the gene matches. CDR3 protein: CSARAYLAGETDTQYF. CDR3 in DNA: TGCAGTGCTAGGGCCTACTTAGCGGGAGAGACAGATACGCAGTATTTT.

The chain couples TRBV7-8 to TRBJ2-7, with a weak D call TRBD1 (6 bases). Germline V gene sequence: CDR1 SGHVS, CDR2 FQNEAQ. The CDR3 loop spans 13 amino acids. The V gene lost 1 base and the J gene lost 7 bases, with 11 bases spanning the gap. This CDR3 is CASSLDRDREQYF. As DNA, the CDR3 is TGTGCCAGCAGCTTAGACAGGGATAGGGAGCAGTACTTC.

This clonotype appeared a few times. The rearrangement links TRBV19 to TRBJ1-5; D is possibly TRBD1 (5 bases). Germline V gives CDR1 LNHDA, CDR2 SQIVND (reference sequence). V was pared by 1 base and J by 6 bases, with 7 bases between. CDR3 length: 13 amino acids. The CDR3 here is CASSIAGPQPQHF. CDR3 bases: TGTGCCAGTAGTATAGCAGGGCCTCAGCCCCAGCATTTT.

The genes are TRBV19 and TRBJ2-7, with D perhaps assigned TRBD1 or TRBD2 (5 bases each). V dropped 4 bases and J dropped 6 bases, with 10 bases sitting between them. From germline, CDR1 is LNHDA and CDR2 SQIVND (reference sequence). The CDR3 runs to 12 residues. The DNA for the CDR3 is TGTGCCAGTAGTAGAGGGGTGCGCGAGCAGTACTTC. Its protein product is CASSRGVREQYF.

This clonotype appeared a few times. The chain recombines TRBV20-1 with TRBJ1-1; the match to TRBD1 covers 10 bases. Per the germline V gene, CDR1 is DFQATT and CDR2 is SNEGSKA (reference sequence). Trimming at V came to 5 bases and at J to 4 bases, leaving 7 bases not matched to a gene. The CDR3 length is 14 residues. CDR3 nucleotides: TGCAGTGCTTTGTGGACAGGGGGGGGCACTGAAGCTTTCTTT. Translating gives CSALWTGGGTEAFF.

The chain couples TRBV6-5 to TRBJ1-3; 7 nucleotides agree with TRBD1. This CDR3 has 15 residues. Germline V gene lookup returns CDR1 MNHEY and CDR2 SVGAGI. The J segment lost 4 bases and the V segment lost 4 bases, leaving 7 bases of the junction unmatched. The DNA for the CDR3 is TGTGCCAGCAGTTCTTATGCGACAGGGGGAAACACCATATATTTT. Protein product: CASSSYATGGNTIYF.